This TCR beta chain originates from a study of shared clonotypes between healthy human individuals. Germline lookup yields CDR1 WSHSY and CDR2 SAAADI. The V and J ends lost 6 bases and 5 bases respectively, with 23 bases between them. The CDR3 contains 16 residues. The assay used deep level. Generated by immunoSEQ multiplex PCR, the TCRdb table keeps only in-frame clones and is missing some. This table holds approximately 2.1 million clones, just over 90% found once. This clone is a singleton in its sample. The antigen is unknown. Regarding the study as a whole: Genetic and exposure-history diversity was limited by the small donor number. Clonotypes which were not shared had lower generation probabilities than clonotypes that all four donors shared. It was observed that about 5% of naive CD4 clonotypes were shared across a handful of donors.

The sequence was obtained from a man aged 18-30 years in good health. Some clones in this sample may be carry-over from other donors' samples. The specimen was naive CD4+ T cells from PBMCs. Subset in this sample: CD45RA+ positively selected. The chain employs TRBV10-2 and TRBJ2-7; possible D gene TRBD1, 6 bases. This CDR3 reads CASRHPTGIQAHEQYF. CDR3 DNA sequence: TGCGCCAGCAGACACCCCACAGGGATCCAGGCCCACGAGCAGTACTTC.